This TCR beta chain originates from a study of T-cell reconstitution after alpha-beta-depleted transplantation in children. This clonotype has a handful of counts. Germline assignment: CDR1 SQVTM and CDR2 ANQGSEA. CDR3 length: 12 residues. Trimming pared 7 bases from V and 8 bases from J, leaving 16 bases between. The TCRbeta library was prepared with unique molecular identifiers. TCRdb called the PCR reads again in MiXCR, with one record for every CDR3 protein. The sample yields roughly 400,000 distinct CDR3 sequences, around 21% seen once. Source: PBMCs from the stem cell graft donor, taken from the stem cell graft. This chain uses TRBV29-1 with TRBJ2-3; D not certain. This receptor was identified in a human donor who donated a stem cell graft to a child with acute myeloid leukemia. The CDR3 bases are TGCAGCGGGAGAGCCCCGGGTGGTACGCAGTATTTT. Translated, it gives CSGRAPGGTQYF.